This T cell receptor beta chain came from a study of shared clonotypes between healthy human individuals. CDR3 size: 15 residues. Germline lookup yields CDR1 SGHDT and CDR2 YYEEEE. Trimming removed 4 bases from V and 5 bases from J; junction bases left unmatched: 8. Findings of the study overall: Generally, naive subsets (rather than memory subsets) showed larger estimated richness.

As for this clone: Its specificity is not known.

CD8 cells classed as naive were CD45RO-negative and positively selected for CCR7, excluding terminally differentiated effector memory CD45RA+ cells. The sorted-subset replicate PCRs were given roughly 200 ng DNA, which is tens of thousands of T cell genomes. Profiled with immunoSEQ multiplex PCR; TCRdb holds only in-frame clones, not every one. This sample carries around 1.9 million clones, 90% to 95% of them seen once, and the ten largest clones take 1.5% to 2%. The chain has TRBV5-6 and TRBJ2-1; 8 nucleotides match TRBD2. This receptor was obtained from a man younger than 35 in good health. Some clones in this sample may be carry-over from other donors' samples. The sample taken for sequencing was naive CD8+ T cells from PBMCs. CDR3 protein: CASSLGLGTNNEQFF. In DNA, the CDR3 is TGTGCCAGCAGCCTGGGACTAGGGACGAACAATGAGCAGTTCTTC.